This T cell receptor beta chain was captured by sequencing in a study of neoadjuvant nivolumab and ipilimumab in lung cancer. Study-level points and caveats: Only a single major-pathologic-response sample was available for clonality analysis. From pretherapy to surgery, tumor richness and clonality rose with dual therapy.

Sequencing was performed with immunoSEQ multiplex PCR; in TCRdb, only in-frame clones are kept and a portion is missing. The sample has 20,000 to 25,000 clones, more than 65% seen once. Comment on this clone: Its cognate antigen is unknown.

V shed 4 bases and J 4 bases; nucleotides not matched to a gene: 11. This CDR3 has 17 residues. CDR1 and CDR2 from the germline V gene are SGHRS and YFSETQ. The TCR comes from an adult with non-small cell lung cancer. This chain links TRBV5-1 with TRBJ2-5, with 12 bases that match TRBD2. The source was peripheral blood, collected before neoadjuvant nivolumab, alone or with ipilimumab. The CDR3 sequence: CASSGGLAGRLGETQYF. The CDR3, as DNA: TGCGCCAGCAGCGGTGGACTAGCGGGAAGGTTGGGAGAGACCCAGTACTTC.